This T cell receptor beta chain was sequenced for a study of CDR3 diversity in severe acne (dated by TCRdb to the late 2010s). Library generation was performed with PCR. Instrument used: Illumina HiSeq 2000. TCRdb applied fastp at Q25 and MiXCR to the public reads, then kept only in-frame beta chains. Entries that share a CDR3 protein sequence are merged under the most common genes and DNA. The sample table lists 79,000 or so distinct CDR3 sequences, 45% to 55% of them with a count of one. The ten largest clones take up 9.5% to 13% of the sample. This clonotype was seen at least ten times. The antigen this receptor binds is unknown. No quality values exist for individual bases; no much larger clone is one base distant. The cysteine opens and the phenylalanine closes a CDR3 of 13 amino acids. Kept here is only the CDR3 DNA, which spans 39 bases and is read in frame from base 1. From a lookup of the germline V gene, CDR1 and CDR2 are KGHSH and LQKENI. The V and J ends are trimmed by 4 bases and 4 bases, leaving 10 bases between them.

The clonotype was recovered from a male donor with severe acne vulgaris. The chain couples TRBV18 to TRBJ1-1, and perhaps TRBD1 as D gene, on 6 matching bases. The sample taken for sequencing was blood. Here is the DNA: TGTGCCAGCTCACAACAGGGTGGCACTGAAGCTTTCTTT. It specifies CASSQQGGTEAFF.